This passage covers 5 T cell receptor beta chains from one sample sequenced in a study of blood T cell repertoires in COVID-19. TCRdb's table, derived via immunoSEQ multiplex PCR, lists solely in-frame clones and lacks some. The sample gives 150,000 to 200,000 clones, roughly 79% of which show up once; approximately 22% is in the top ten. Source material: peripheral blood. The receptors were gathered from a woman of 80 years or more with acute or convalescent COVID-19.

In this sample, this clone turned up a few times. The chain recombines TRBV27 with TRBJ1-2; 8 bases match TRBD1. V trimming: 2 bases; J trimming: 6 bases; junction bases outside the gene matches: 2. The CDR3 spans 13 residues. CDR1 and CDR2 from the germline V gene are MNHEY and SMNVEV (reference sequence). The CDR3 reads CASSLSRGHGYTF. CDR3 sequence (DNA): TGTGCCAGCAGTTTAAGCAGGGGGCATGGCTACACCTTC.

This chain connects TRBV6-5 to TRBJ2-5; 8 bases agree with TRBD1. V shed 6 bases and J 5 bases; nucleotides not matched to a gene: 5. The CDR3 contains 13 residues. From germline, CDR1 is MNHEY and CDR2 SVGAGI. CDR3 nucleotide sequence: TGTGCCAGCAGGAGGACAGGGTCCGAGACCCAGTACTTC. This translates into CASRRTGSETQYF.

The rearrangement joins TRBV5-6 to TRBJ1-3; D remains ambiguous. V was shortened by 1 base and J by 0 bases, with 5 bases between the two germline ends. The V gene's germline CDR1 is SGHDT and CDR2 YYEEEE. This CDR3 has 14 residues. The CDR3 protein is CASSLTSSGNTIYF. CDR3 in DNA: TGTGCCAGCAGCTTGACATCCTCTGGAAACACCATATATTTT.

The V and J genes are TRBV6-2 or TRBV6-3 and TRBJ2-1; 11 bases fit TRBD2. J lost 1 base, V lost 6 bases, and 5 bases had no gene match. CDR1 is MNHEY, CDR2 SVGEGT, per germline. This CDR3 is built from 16 residues. The CDR3 bases are TGTGCCAGCAGCCCGACTAGCGGGATGTCCTACAATGAGCAGTTCTTC. The encoded protein is CASSPTSGMSYNEQFF.

The chain has TRBV14 and TRBJ2-7; tentative D call: TRBD2 (6 bases). Trimming pared 1 base from V and 2 bases from J, leaving 15 bases between. Germline V gives CDR1 SGHDN, CDR2 FVKESK. This CDR3 comprises 16 residues. The CDR3 bases are TGTGCCAGCAGCCAAGTGCCAGCGGGTTCCCCCTACGAGCAGTACTTC. It specifies CASSQVPAGSPYEQYF.